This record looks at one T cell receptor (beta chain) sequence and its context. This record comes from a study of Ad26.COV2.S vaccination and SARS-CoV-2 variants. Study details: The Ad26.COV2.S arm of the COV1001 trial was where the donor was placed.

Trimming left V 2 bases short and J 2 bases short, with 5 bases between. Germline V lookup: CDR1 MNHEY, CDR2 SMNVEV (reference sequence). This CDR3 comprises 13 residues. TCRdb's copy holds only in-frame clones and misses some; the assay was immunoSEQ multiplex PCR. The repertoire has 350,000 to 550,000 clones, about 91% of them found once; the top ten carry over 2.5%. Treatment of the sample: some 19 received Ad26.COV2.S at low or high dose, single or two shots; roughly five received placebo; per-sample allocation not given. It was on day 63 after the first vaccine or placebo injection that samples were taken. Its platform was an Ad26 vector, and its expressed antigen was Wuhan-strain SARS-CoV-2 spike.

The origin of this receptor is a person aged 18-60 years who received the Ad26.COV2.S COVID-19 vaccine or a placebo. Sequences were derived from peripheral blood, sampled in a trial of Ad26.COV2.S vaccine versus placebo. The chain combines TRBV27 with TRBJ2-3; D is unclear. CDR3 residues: CASSLTLTDTQYF. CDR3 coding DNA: TGTGCCAGCAGTTTAACCCTCACAGATACGCAGTATTTT.